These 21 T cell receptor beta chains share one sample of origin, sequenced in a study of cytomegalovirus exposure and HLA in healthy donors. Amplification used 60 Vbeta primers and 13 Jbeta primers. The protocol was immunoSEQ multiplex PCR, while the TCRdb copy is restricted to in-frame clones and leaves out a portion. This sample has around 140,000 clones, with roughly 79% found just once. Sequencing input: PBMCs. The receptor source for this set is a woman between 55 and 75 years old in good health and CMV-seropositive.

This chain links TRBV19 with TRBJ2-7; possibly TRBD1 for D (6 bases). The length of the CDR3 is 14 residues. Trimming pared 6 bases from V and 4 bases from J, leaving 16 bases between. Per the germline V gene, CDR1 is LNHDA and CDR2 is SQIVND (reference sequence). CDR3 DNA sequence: TGTGCCAGTAGCCCCCTCGTGGGGGCTTACGAGCAGTACTTC. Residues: CASSPLVGAYEQYF.

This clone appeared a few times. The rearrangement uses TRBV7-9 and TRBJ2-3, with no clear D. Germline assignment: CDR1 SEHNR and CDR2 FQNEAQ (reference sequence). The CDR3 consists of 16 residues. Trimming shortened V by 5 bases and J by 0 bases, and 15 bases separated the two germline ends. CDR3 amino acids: CASSALLSLSTDTQYF. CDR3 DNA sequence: TGTGCCAGCAGCGCACTACTTAGCCTAAGCACAGATACGCAGTATTTT.

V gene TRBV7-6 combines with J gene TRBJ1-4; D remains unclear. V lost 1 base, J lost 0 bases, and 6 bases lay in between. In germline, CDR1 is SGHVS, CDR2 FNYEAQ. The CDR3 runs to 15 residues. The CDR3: CASSLGAATNEKLFF. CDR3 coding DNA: TGTGCCAGCAGCTTAGGCGCTGCAACTAATGAAAAACTGTTTTTT.

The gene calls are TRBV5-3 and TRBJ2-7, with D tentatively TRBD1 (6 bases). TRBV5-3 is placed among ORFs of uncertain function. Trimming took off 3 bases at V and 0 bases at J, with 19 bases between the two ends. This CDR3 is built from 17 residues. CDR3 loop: CARSSPQDSTSSYEQYF. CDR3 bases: TGTGCCAGAAGCTCTCCACAGGACAGTACGAGCTCCTACGAGCAGTACTTC.

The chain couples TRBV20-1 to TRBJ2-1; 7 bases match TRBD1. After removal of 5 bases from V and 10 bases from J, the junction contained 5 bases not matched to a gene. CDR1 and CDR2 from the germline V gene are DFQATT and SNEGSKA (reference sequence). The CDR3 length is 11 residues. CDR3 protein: CSARSDREQFF. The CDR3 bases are TGCAGTGCTCGGTCGGACAGGGAGCAGTTCTTC.

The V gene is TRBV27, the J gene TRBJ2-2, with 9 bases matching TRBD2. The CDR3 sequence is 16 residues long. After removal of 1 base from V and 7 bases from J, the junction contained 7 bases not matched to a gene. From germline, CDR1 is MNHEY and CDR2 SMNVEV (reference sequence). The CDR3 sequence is CASSLLREGPIGELFF. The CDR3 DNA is TGTGCCAGCAGTTTATTGCGGGAGGGCCCGATCGGGGAGCTGTTTTTT.

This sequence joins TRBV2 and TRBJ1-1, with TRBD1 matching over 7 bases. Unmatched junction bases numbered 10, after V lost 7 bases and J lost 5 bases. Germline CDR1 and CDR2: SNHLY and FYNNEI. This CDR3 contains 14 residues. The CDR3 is CASIREGAGTEAFF. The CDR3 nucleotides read TGTGCCAGCATCCGCGAGGGGGCAGGAACTGAAGCTTTCTTT.

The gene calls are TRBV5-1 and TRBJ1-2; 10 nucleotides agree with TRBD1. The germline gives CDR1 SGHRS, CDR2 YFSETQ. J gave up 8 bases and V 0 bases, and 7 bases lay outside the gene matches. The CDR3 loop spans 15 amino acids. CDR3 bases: TGCGCCAGCAGCTTGGGCCGGGACAGGGGATACGGCTACACCTTC. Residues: CASSLGRDRGYGYTF.

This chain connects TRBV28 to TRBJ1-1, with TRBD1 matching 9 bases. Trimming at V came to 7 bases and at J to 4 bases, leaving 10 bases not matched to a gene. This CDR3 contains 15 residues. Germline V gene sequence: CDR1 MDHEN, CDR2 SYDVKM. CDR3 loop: CASTLQGAPSTEAFF. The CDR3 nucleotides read TGTGCCAGCACACTACAGGGGGCGCCGAGCACTGAAGCTTTCTTT.

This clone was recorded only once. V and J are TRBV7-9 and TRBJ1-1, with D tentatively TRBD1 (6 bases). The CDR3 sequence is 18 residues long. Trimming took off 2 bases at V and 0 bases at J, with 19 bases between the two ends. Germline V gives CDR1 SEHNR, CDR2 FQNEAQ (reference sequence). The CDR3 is CASSLFGGLGGMNTEAFF. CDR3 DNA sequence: TGTGCCAGCAGCTTATTCGGGGGGCTCGGAGGGATGAACACTGAAGCTTTCTTT.

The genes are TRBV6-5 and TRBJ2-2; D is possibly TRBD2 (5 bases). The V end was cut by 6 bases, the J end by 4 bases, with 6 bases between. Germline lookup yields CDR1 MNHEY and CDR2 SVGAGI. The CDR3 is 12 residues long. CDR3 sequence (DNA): TGTGCCAGCAGGGACTCCACCGGGGAGCTGTTTTTT. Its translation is CASRDSTGELFF.

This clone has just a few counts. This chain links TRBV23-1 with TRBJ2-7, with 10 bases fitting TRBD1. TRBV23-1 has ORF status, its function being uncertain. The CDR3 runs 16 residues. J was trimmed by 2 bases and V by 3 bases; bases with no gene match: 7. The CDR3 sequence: CASSHPDRGQAYEQYF. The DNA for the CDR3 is TGCGCCAGCAGTCACCCCGACAGGGGGCAGGCCTACGAGCAGTACTTC.

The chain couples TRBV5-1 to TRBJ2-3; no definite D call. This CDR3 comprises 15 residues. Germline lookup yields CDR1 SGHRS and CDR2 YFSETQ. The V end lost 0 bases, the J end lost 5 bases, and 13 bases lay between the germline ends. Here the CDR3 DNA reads TGCGCCAGCAGCTTGGAACCATCCGCGGAAGATACGCAGTATTTT. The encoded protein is CASSLEPSAEDTQYF. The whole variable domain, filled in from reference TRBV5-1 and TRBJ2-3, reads KAGVTQTPRYLIKTRGQQVTLSCSPISGHRSVSWYQQTPGQGLQFLFEYFSETQRNKGNFPGRFSGRQFSNSRSEMNVSTLELGDSALYLCASSLEPSAEDTQYFGPGTRLTVL.

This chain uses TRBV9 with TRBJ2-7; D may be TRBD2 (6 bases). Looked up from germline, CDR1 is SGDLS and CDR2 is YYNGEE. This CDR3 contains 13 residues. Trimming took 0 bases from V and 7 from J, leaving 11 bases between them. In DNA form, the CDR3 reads TGTGCCAGCAGCGTAGGGGGGGTGAGTGAGCAGTACTTC. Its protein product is CASSVGGVSEQYF.

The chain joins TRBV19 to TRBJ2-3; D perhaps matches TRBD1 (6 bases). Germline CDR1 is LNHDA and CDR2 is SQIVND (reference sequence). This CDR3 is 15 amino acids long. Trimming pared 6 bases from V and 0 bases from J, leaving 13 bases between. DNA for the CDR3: TGTGCCAGTAGAGAAGGGGGATTTAGCACAGATACGCAGTATTTT. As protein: CASREGGFSTDTQYF.

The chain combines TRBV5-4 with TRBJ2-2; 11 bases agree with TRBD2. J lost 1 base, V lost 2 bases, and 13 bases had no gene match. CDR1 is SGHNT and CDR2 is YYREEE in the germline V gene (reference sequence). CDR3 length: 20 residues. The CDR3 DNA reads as TGTGCCAGCAGCTTCCCTGTTAGCGGGAGGGCCAAAAAGAACACCGGGGAGCTGTTTTTT. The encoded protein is CASSFPVSGRAKKNTGELFF. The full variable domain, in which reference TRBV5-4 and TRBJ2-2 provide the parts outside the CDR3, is ETGVTQSPTHLIKTRGQQVTLRCSSQSGHNTVSWYQQALGQGPQFIFQYYREEENGRGNFPPRFSGLQFPNYSSELNVNALELDDSALYLCASSFPVSGRAKKNTGELFFGEGSRLTVL.

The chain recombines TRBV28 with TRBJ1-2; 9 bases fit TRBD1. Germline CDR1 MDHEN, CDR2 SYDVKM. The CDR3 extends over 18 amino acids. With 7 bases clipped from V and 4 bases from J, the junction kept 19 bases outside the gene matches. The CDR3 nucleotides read TGTGCCAGCACCCTTTCAAGGGACAGGGTCTGGGGTTTCTATGGCTACACCTTC. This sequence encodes CASTLSRDRVWGFYGYTF.

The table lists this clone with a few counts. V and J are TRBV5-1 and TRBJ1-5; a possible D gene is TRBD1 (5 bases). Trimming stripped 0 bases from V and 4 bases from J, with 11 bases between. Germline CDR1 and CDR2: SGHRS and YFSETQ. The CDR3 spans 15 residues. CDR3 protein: CASSLGGEENQPQHF. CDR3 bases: TGCGCCAGCAGCTTGGGAGGGGAGGAAAATCAGCCCCAGCATTTT.

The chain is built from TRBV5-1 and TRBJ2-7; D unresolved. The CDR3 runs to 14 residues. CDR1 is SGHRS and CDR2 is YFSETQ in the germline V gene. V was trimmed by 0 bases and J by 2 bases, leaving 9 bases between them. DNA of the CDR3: TGCGCCAGCAGCTTGGGGAACAGACCCTACGAGCAGTACTTC. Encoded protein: CASSLGNRPYEQYF.

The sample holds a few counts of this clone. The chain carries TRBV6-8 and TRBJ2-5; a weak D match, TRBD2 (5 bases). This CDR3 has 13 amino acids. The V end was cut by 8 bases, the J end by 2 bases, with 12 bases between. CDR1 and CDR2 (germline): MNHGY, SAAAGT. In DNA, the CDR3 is TGTGCCAGCGGGTCAGCGGCTCAAGAGACCCAGTACTTC. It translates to CASGSAAQETQYF.

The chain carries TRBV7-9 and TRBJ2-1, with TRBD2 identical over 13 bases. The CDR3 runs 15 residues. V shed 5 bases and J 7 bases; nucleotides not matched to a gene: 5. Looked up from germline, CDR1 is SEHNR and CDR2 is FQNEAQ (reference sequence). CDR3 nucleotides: TGTGCCAGCAGCGCCCCGGGACTAGCGGGGAATGAGCAGTTCTTC. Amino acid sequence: CASSAPGLAGNEQFF.